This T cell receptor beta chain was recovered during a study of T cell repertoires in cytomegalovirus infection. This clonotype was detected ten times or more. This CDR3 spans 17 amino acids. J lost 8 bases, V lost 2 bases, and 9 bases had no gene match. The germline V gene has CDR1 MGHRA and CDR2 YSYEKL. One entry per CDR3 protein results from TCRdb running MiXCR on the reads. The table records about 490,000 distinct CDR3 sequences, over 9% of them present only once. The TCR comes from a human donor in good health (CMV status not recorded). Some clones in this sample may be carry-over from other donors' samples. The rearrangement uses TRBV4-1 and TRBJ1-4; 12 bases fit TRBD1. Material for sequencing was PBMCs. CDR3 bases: TGCGCCAGCAGCCAACTGGGGACAGGGGGCCGAAGGGAAAAACTGTTTTTT. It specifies CASSQLGTGGRREKLFF.